This TCR beta chain was observed in a study of T cells in Graves' hyperthyroidism and ophthalmopathy. J lost 2 bases, V lost 5 bases, and 12 bases had no gene match. CDR1 and CDR2 (germline): ENHRY, SYGVKD. The CDR3 has 17 amino acids. Template material for amplifying TCR beta CDR3 regions consisted of RNA transcripts. First-round RT-PCR targeting the TCR CDR3 was performed with the HTBI primer set. TCRdb processed the multiplex PCR reads anew with MiXCR; each CDR3 protein has one entry. The repertoire holds about 600,000 distinct CDR3 sequences, with about 16% as singletons. Among ophthalmopathy patients, the Clinical Activity Score reached at least 3, the NOSPECS grade reached at least 4, and duration remained under 3 months. Diagnostic decisions used clinical symptoms, serum thyroxine and TRAb, thyroid ultrasound and orbital computed tomography. Regarding this clonotype: Its matching antigen is unknown.

Findings and limits, study-wide: Blood also carried most thyroid clonotypes expanded above 0.001.

This chain uses TRBV10-3 with TRBJ1-2; 9 bases are shared with TRBD1. Source material: blood. The source is a woman aged 40-49 years with Graves' ophthalmopathy. The CDR3 DNA sequence: TGTGCCATCAGTAACCAAATAGGGACAGGGACGAACTATGGCTACACCTTC. This codes for CAISNQIGTGTNYGYTF.